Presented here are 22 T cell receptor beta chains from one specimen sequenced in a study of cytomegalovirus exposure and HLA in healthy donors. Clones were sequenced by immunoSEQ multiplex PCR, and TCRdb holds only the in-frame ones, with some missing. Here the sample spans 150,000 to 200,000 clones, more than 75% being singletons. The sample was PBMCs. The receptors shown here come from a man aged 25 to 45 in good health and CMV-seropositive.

CDR3 DNA: TGTGCCAGCAGCGCGGACAGGGCTGGAAACACCATATATTTT. This encodes CASSADRAGNTIYF. V and J are TRBV25-1 and TRBJ1-3; TRBD1 aligns across 8 bases. CDR3 length: 14 residues. The J segment lost 2 bases and the V segment lost 6 bases, leaving 3 bases of the junction unmatched. Germline V lookup: CDR1 MGHDK, CDR2 SYGVNS.

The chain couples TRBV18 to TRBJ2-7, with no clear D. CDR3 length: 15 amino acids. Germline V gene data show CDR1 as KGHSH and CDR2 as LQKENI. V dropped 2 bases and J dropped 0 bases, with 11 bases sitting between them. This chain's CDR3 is CASSPVGILSYEQYF. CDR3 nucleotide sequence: TGTGCCAGCTCACCAGTGGGGATCCTCTCCTACGAGCAGTACTTC.

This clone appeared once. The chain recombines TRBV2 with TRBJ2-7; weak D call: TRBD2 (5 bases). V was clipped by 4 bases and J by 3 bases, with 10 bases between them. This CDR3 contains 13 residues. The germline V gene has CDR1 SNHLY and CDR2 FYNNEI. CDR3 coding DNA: TGTGCCAGCAGTGGAGGGCTATACTACGAGCAGTACTTC. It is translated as CASSGGLYYEQYF. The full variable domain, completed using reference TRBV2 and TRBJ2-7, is EPEVTQTPSHQVTQMGQEVILRCVPISNHLYFYWYRQILGQKVEFLVSFYNNEISEKSEIFDDQFSVERPDGSNFTLKIRSTKLEDSAMYFCASSGGLYYEQYFGPGTRLTVT.

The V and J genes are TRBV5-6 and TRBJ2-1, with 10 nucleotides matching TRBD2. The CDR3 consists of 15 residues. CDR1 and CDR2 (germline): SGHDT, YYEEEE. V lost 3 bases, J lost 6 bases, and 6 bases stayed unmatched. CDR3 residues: CASSYGTSEGNEQFF. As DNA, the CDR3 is TGTGCCAGCAGCTACGGGACTAGCGAGGGCAATGAGCAGTTCTTC. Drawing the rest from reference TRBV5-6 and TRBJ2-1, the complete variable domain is DAGVTQSPTHLIKTRGQQVTLRCSPKSGHDTVSWYQQALGQGPQFIFQYYEEEERQRGNFPDRFSGHQFPNYSSELNVNALLLGDSALYLCASSYGTSEGNEQFFGPGTRLTVL.

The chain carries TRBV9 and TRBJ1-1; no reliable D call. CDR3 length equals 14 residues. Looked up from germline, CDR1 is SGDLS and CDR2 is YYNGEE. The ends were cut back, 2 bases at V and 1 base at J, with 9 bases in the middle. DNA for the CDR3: TGTGCCAGCAGCGTCATCACAGAGAACACTGAAGCTTTCTTT. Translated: CASSVITENTEAFF.

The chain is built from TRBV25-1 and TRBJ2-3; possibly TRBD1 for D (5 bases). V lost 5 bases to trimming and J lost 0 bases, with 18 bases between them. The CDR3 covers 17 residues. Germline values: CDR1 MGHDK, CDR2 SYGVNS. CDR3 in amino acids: CASSTKGAITSTDTQYF. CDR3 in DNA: TGTGCCAGCAGTACCAAAGGGGCAATAACTAGCACAGATACGCAGTATTTT.

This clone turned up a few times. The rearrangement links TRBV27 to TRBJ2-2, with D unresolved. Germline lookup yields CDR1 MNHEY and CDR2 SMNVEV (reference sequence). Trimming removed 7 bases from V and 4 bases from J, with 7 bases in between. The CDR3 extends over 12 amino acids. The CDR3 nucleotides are TGTGCCAGCATATCGGGCACCGGGGAGCTGTTTTTT. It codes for CASISGTGELFF.

This chain's CDR3 is CASSWPRDRGIHTQYF. CDR3 coding DNA: TGTGCCAGCAGCTGGCCCCGGGACAGGGGGATACATACGCAGTATTTT. The V call is TRBV5-4, the J call TRBJ2-3; 11 positions agree with TRBD1. V trimming: 3 bases; J trimming: 7 bases; junction bases outside the gene matches: 10. The CDR3 consists of 16 residues. Germline V gene data show CDR1 as SGHNT and CDR2 as YYREEE (reference sequence). Together with reference TRBV5-4 and TRBJ2-3, the CDR3 gives the full variable domain: ETGVTQSPTHLIKTRGQQVTLRCSSQSGHNTVSWYQQALGQGPQFIFQYYREEENGRGNFPPRFSGLQFPNYSSELNVNALELDDSALYLCASSWPRDRGIHTQYFGPGTRLTVL.

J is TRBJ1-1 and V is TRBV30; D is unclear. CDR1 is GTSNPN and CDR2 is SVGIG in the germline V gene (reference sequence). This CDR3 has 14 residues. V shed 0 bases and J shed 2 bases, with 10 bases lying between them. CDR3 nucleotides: TGTGCCTGGAGTGTTGGGCAGAGAAACACTGAAGCTTTCTTT. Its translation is CAWSVGQRNTEAFF.

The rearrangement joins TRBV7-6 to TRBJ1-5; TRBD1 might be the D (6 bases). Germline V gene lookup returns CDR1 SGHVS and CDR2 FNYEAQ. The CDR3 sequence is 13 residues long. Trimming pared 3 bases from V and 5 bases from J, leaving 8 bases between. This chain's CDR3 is CASSFRGHQPQHF. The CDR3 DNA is TGTGCCAGCAGCTTCAGGGGCCATCAGCCCCAGCATTTT.

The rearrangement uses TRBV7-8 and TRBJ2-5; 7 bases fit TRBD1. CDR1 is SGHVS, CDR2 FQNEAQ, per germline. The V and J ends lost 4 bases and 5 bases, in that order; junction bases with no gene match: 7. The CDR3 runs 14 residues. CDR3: CASSSSGTVETQYF. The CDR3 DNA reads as TGTGCCAGCAGCTCCTCCGGGACAGTGGAGACCCAGTACTTC.

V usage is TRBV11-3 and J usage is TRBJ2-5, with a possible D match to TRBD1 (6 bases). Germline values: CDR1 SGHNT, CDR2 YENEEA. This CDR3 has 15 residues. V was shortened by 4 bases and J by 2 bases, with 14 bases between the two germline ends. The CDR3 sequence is CASSSGTGQQETQYF. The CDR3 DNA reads TGTGCCAGCAGCTCTGGGACCGGACAGCAAGAGACCCAGTACTTC.

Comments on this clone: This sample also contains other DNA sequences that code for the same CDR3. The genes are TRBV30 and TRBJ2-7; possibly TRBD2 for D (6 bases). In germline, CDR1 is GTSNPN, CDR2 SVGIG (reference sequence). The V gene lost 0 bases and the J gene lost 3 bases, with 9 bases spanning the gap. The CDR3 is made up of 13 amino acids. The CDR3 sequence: CAWSVGGNYEQYF. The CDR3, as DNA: TGTGCCTGGAGTGTAGGAGGGAACTACGAGCAGTACTTC.

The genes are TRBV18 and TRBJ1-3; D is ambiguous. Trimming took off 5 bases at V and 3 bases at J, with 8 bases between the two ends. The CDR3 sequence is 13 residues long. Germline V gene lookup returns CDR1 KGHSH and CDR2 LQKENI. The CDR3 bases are TGTGCCAGCTCAGGTGGGAATGGAAACACCATATATTTT. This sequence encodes CASSGGNGNTIYF.

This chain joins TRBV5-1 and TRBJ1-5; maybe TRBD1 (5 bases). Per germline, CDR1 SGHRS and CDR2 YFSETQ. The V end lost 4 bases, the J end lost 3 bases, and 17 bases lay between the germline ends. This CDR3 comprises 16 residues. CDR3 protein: CASSDGRDAANQPQHF. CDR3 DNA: TGCGCCAGCAGCGACGGACGGGACGCAGCCAATCAGCCCCAGCATTTT.

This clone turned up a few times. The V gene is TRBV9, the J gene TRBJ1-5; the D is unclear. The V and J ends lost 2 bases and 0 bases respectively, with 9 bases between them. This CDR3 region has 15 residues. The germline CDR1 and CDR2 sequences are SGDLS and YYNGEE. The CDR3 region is CASSVDGDSNQPQHF. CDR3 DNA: TGTGCCAGCAGCGTGGACGGCGATAGCAATCAGCCCCAGCATTTT.

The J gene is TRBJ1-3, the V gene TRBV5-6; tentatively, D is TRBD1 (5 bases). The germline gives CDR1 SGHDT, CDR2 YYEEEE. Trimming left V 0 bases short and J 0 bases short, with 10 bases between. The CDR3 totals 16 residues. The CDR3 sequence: CASSLGVGVSGNTIYF. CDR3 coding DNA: TGTGCCAGCAGCTTGGGCGTAGGGGTCTCTGGAAACACCATATATTTT.

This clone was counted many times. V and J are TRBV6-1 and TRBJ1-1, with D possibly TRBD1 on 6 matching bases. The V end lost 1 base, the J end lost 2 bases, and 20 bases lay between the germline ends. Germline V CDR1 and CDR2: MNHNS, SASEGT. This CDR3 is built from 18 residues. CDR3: CASSEGTAGDRINTEAFF. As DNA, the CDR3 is TGTGCCAGCAGTGAAGGGACAGCCGGCGATCGGATTAACACTGAAGCTTTCTTT.

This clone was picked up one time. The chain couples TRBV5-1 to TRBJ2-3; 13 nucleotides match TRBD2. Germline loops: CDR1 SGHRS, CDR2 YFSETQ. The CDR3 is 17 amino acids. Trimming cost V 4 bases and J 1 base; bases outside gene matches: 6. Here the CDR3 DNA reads TGCGCCAGCAGCACAGGGACTAGCGGGACCGGCACAGATACGCAGTATTTT. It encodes CASSTGTSGTGTDTQYF.

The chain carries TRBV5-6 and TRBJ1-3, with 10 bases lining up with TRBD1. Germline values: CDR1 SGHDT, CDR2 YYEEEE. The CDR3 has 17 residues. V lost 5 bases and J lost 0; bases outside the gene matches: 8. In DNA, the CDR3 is TGTGCCAGCAGTAGGGACAGGGGATTGTTCTCTGGAAACACCATATATTTT. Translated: CASSRDRGLFSGNTIYF.

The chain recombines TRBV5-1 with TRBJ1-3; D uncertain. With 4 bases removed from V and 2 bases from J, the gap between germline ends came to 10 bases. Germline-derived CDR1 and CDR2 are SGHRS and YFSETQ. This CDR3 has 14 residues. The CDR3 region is CASSAVAAGNTIYF. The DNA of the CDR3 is TGCGCCAGCAGCGCCGTGGCGGCTGGAAACACCATATATTTT.

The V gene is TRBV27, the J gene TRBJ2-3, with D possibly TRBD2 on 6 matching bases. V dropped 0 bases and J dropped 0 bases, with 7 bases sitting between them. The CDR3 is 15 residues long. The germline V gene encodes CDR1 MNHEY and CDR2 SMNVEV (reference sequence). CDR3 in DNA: TGTGCCAGCAGTTTATCGGCGGGGAGCACAGATACGCAGTATTTT. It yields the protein CASSLSAGSTDTQYF.